This T cell receptor beta chain stems from a study of blood T cells in healthy people across ages. V lost 9 bases to trimming and J lost 6 bases, with 21 bases between them. This CDR3 contains 14 residues. The germline V gene has CDR1 LGHDT and CDR2 YNNKEL (reference sequence). Next came a second PCR, run for about 7 to 11 cycles, which used a sample-barcoded 5' primer along with a J-beta primer mix. TCRdb itself ran the 5' RACE reads through MiXCR, one entry per CDR3 protein. The sample lists some 1.4 million distinct CDR3 sequences, 42% occurring once. The source material was blood. The chain has TRBV3-1 and TRBJ2-7, with D perhaps matching TRBD2 (5 bases). The receptor's source is a woman aged 18-29 years in good health. The CDR3 nucleotides are TGTGCCAGTGGCGACTTCGGAAGGGCGGGCGAGCAGTACTTC. As protein: CASGDFGRAGEQYF.